Following are 17 T cell receptor beta chains from one sample sequenced in a study of shared clonotypes between healthy human individuals. Profiling relied on immunoSEQ multiplex PCR, and the TCRdb table lists in-frame clones only, not all of them. The sample gives about 2.4 million clones, approximately 94% of which show up once; around 0.15% is in the top ten. The sequencing sample was made of naive CD4+ T cells sorted from blood. Regarding subset: CD45RA+ positively selected. These receptors all come from a man in his late teens or twenties in good health.

This clone was detected once. The CDR3 sequence is CASSGGQRGYGYTF. In nucleotides, the CDR3 is TGTGCCAGCAGTGGAGGACAAAGAGGCTATGGCTACACCTTC. V and J are TRBV25-1 and TRBJ1-2, with a tentative D call TRBD1 (5 bases). V lost 4 bases and J 4 bases, leaving 13 bases between the germline ends. The CDR3 has 14 amino acids. Germline V gene sequence: CDR1 MGHDK, CDR2 SYGVNS.

The J gene is TRBJ1-2, the V gene TRBV30; 9 bases are a match to TRBD1. Germline V gene lookup returns CDR1 GTSNPN and CDR2 SVGIG (reference sequence). Losses at the gene ends were 5 bases for V and 5 bases for J; bases not matched to a gene: 3. The CDR3 length is 12 residues. CDR3 in DNA: TGTGCCTGGGGGACAGGGAAGTATGGCTACACCTTC. Its protein is CAWGTGKYGYTF.

CDR3 loop: CASSVDSLNTGELFF. The CDR3 DNA is TGTGCCAGCAGCGTAGACAGTTTGAACACCGGGGAGCTGTTTTTT. This rearrangement joins TRBV9 to TRBJ2-2; D not certain. The germline CDR1 and CDR2 sequences are SGDLS and YYNGEE. This CDR3 contains 15 residues. The V end lost 0 bases, the J end lost 1 base, and 7 bases lay between the germline ends.

The J gene is TRBJ2-7, the V gene TRBV6-5; TRBD2 agrees at 7 bases. Unmatched junction bases numbered 4, after V lost 6 bases and J lost 2 bases. CDR1 and CDR2 (germline): MNHEY, SVGAGI. The CDR3 sequence is 13 residues long. Here the CDR3 DNA reads TGTGCCAGCAGCCGCGGGAGCGCCTACGAGCAGTACTTC. Translated: CASSRGSAYEQYF.

The chain carries TRBV29-1 and TRBJ1-2; 7 nucleotides line up with TRBD1. The length of the CDR3 is 12 residues. Losses at the gene ends were 5 bases for V and 8 bases for J; bases not matched to a gene: 8. Germline V gives CDR1 SQVTM, CDR2 ANQGSEA. CDR3 protein: CSVKTGLRGYTF. The DNA for the CDR3 is TGCAGCGTTAAGACAGGGCTCAGGGGCTACACCTTC. Full variable domain (rest looked up from reference TRBV29-1 and TRBJ1-2): SAVISQKPSRDICQRGTSLTIQCQVDSQVTMMFWYRQQPGQSLTLIATANQGSEATYESGFVIDKFPISRPNLTFSTLTVSNMSPEDSSIYLCSVKTGLRGYTFGSGTRLTVV.

This clone occurred a few times. The rearrangement links TRBV2 to TRBJ1-5; possibly TRBD1 for D (6 bases). The CDR3 sequence is 12 residues long. In germline, CDR1 is SNHLY, CDR2 FYNNEI. V was clipped by 6 bases and J by 6 bases, with 9 bases between them. DNA for the CDR3: TGTGCCAGCAGCCAAGGGGGTCAGCCCCAGCATTTT. This gives the protein CASSQGGQPQHF.

The rearrangement joins TRBV19 to TRBJ2-1, with TRBD2 matching over 10 bases. Germline V lookup: CDR1 LNHDA, CDR2 SQIVND (reference sequence). The CDR3 totals 18 residues. With V trimmed by 5 bases and J by 5 bases, 15 bases remained unmatched. The CDR3 bases are TGTGCCAGTAGTTTCCGCCCCCCTACTAGCGGGAAAAACAATGAGCAGTTCTTC. This encodes CASSFRPPTSGKNNEQFF.

The rearrangement uses TRBV21-1 and TRBJ2-5; TRBD2, the table's D call, lacks a check against the DNA. TRBV21-1 counts as a pseudogene. The CDR3 spans 15 residues. DNA of the CDR3: TGTGCCAGCAGCCCACTAGGGCCCTACCAAGAGACCCAGTACTTC. As protein: CASSPLGPYQETQYF.

This rearrangement joins TRBV18 to TRBJ2-7; D gene unclear. Trimming took 2 bases from V and 9 from J, leaving 17 bases between them. Germline V gives CDR1 KGHSH, CDR2 LQKENI. CDR3 size: 14 residues. The CDR3 DNA sequence: TGTGCCAGCTCACCAGGTGGGATAGACTCCGGGCAGTACTTC. It translates to CASSPGGIDSGQYF.

As concerns this clone: Other DNA sequences within the sample encode an identical CDR3. The rearrangement uses TRBV6-6 and TRBJ2-7; TRBD1 agrees at 8 bases. The CDR3 totals 15 residues. Losses at the gene ends were 5 bases for V and 1 base for J; bases not matched to a gene: 7. The V gene's germline CDR1 is MNHNY and CDR2 SVGAGI (reference sequence). The CDR3: CASSPGTGGSYEQYF. The CDR3 DNA follows: TGTGCCAGCAGTCCCGGGACAGGAGGATCCTACGAGCAGTACTTC.

The chain combines TRBV18 with TRBJ2-4, with 7 bases that match TRBD1. The V gene's germline CDR1 is KGHSH and CDR2 LQKENI. There are 14 residues in the CDR3. Losses at the gene ends were 5 bases for V and 3 bases for J; bases not matched to a gene: 4. The CDR3 coding sequence is TGTGCCAGCTCAATGGACAGGCTCAAAAACATTCAGTACTTC. It translates to CASSMDRLKNIQYF.

The chain recombines TRBV30 with TRBJ1-1; TRBD1 might be the D (6 bases). The length of the CDR3 is 16 residues. Looked up from germline, CDR1 is GTSNPN and CDR2 is SVGIG (reference sequence). The ends were cut back, 0 bases at V and 1 base at J, with 15 bases in the middle. The CDR3 DNA reads TGTGCCTGGAGTGTACTAGGGGGTAGGACGAACACTGAAGCTTTCTTT. Translating gives CAWSVLGGRTNTEAFF. Complete variable domain (other parts from reference TRBV30 and TRBJ1-1): SQTIHQWPATLVQPVGSPLSLECTVEGTSNPNLYWYRQAAGRGLQLLFYSVGIGQISSEVPQNLSASRPQDRQFILSSKKLLLSDSGFYLCAWSVLGGRTNTEAFFGQGTRLTVV.

The chain has TRBV19 and TRBJ1-5, with TRBD1 matching over 7 bases. Germline lookup yields CDR1 LNHDA and CDR2 SQIVND (reference sequence). The CDR3 runs 12 residues. Trimming cost V 4 bases and J 6 bases; bases outside gene matches: 0. The DNA of the CDR3 is TGTGCCAGTAGTAGACAGGGTCAGCCCCAGCATTTT. Protein: CASSRQGQPQHF. Variable domain in full (rest from reference TRBV19 and TRBJ1-5): DGGITQSPKYLFRKEGQNVTLSCEQNLNHDAMYWYRQDPGQGLRLIYYSQIVNDFQKGDIAEGYSVSREKKESFPLTVTSAQKNPTAFYLCASSRQGQPQHFGDGTRLSIL.

The chain carries TRBV13 and TRBJ2-7; unclear D gene. Germline V gene sequence: CDR1 PRHDT, CDR2 FYEKMQ (reference sequence). The V end lost 5 bases, the J end lost 0 bases, and 14 bases lay between the germline ends. The CDR3 consists of 15 residues. The DNA of the CDR3 is TGTGCCAGCAGCCGTAGACTCAAGAGCTCCTACGAGCAGTACTTC. Encoded protein: CASSRRLKSSYEQYF.

The gene calls are TRBV6-5 and TRBJ1-6; D call uncertain. The germline gives CDR1 MNHEY, CDR2 SVGAGI. This CDR3 contains 16 residues. V was cut by 0 bases and J by 0 bases, with 6 bases left in between. CDR3 coding DNA: TGTGCCAGCAGTTACTCGGAGGCCTCCTATAATTCACCCCTCCACTTT. Translating gives CASSYSEASYNSPLHF.

V is TRBV10-1 and J is TRBJ1-1; 7 bases are shared with TRBD1. Germline V gene lookup returns CDR1 WNHNN and CDR2 SYGVQD (reference sequence). J gave up 6 bases and V 3 bases, and 10 bases lay outside the gene matches. CDR3 length equals 15 residues. CDR3 coding DNA: TGCGCCAGCAGTGATGGACAGGTCCGGCCTTCTGAAGCTTTCTTT. Translating it yields CASSDGQVRPSEAFF.

The J gene is TRBJ2-1, the V gene TRBV15, with D unclear. Between the trimmed V and J ends, which lost 1 base and 9 bases, there was a span of 7 bases. There are 12 residues in the CDR3. The germline gives CDR1 LNHNV, CDR2 YYDKDF (reference sequence). The CDR3 region is CATSRVRGEQFF. The CDR3 DNA reads TGTGCCACCAGCAGAGTTAGAGGTGAGCAGTTCTTC. The variable domain in full, completed from reference TRBV15 and TRBJ2-1, reads DAMVIQNPRYQVTQFGKPVTLSCSQTLNHNVMYWYQQKSSQAPKLLFHYYDKDFNNEADTPDNFQSRRPNTSFCFLDIRSPGLGDTAMYLCATSRVRGEQFFGPGTRLTVL.